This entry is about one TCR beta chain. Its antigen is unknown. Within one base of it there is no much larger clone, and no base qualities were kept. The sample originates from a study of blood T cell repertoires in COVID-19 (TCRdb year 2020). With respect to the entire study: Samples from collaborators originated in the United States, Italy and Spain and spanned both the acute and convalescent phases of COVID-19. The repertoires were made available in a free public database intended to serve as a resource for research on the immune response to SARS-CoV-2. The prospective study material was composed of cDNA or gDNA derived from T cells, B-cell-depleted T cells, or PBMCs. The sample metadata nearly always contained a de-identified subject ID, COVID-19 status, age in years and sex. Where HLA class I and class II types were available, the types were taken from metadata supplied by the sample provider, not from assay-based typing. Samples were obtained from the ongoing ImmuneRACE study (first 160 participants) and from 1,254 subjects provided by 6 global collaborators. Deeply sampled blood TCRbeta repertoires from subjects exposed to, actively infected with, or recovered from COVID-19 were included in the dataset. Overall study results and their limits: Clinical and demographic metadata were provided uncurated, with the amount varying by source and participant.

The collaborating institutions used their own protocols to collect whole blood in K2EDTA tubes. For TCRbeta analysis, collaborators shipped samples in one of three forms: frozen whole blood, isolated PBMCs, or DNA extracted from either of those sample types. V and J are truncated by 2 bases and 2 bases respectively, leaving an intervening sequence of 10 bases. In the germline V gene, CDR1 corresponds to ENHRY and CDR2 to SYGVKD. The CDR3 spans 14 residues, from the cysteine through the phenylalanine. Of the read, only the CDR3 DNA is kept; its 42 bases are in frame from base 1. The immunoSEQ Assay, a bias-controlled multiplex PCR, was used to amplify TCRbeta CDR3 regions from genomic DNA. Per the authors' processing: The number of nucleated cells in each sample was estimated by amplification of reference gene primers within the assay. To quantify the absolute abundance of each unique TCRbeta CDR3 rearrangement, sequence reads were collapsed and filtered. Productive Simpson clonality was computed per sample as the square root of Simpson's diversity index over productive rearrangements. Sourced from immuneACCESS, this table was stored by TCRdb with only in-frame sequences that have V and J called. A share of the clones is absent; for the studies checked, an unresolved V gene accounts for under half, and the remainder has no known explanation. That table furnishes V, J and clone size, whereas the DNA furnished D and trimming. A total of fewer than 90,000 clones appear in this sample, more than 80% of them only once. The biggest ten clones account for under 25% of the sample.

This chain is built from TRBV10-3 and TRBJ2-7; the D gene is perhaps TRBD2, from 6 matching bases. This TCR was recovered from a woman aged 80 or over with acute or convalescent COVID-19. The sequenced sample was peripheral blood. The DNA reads TGTGCCATCAGTGAGCCTAGCGACACCTACGAGCAGTACTTC. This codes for CAISEPSDTYEQYF.